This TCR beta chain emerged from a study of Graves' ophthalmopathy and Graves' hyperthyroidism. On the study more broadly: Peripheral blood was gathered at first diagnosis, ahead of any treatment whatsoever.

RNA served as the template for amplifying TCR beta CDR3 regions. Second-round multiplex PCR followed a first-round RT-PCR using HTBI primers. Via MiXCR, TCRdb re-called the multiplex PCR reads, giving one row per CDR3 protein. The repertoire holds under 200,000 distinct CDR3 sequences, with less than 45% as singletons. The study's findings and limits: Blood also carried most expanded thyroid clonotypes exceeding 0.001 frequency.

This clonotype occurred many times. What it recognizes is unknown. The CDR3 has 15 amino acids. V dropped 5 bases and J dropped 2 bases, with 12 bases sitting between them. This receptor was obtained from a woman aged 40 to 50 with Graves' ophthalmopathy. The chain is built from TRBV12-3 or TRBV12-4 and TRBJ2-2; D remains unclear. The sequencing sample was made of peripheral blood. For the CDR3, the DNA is TGTGCCAGCAGTCCTACGGGCAGAAACACCGGGGAGCTGTTTTTT. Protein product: CASSPTGRNTGELFF.